This T cell receptor beta chain was recorded in a study of read filtering for tumor transcriptome and immune sequencing. Study details: R-ISS stage counts were eight or nine for I, about 15 for II, roughly seven for III. Per sample, TCR-region reads ranged about 4 to 11 million by IR-seq, 85 to 1273 by RNA-seq.

From roughly 390 ng of RNA, a library with molecular barcoded alpha/delta and beta/gamma adaptors was made. TCRdb re-called the reads with MiXCR, one entry per CDR3 protein. The table lists about 90,000 distinct CDR3 sequences, around 12% of them singletons. This clonotype was observed at least ten times. As yet, its antigen is unknown. Study-wide points: The sorted CD138-negative fraction was a mixed bone marrow immune population, not purified T cells. Compared with RNA-seq, IR-seq gave much higher clonotype depth and reliability.

V dropped 0 bases and J dropped 5 bases, with 13 bases sitting between them. Germline V gene lookup returns CDR1 GTSNPN and CDR2 SVGIG (reference sequence). The CDR3 is 14 residues long. Specimen: a population of CD138-negative cells sorted from bone marrow. The receptor was derived from a donor aged 40 or older with multiple myeloma. The gene calls are TRBV30 and TRBJ2-5; D ambiguous. CDR3 nucleotides: TGTGCCTGGAGTGTACTCCCTAGTGTGGAGACCCAGTACTTC. It is translated as CAWSVLPSVETQYF. The whole variable domain, filled in from reference TRBV30 and TRBJ2-5, reads SQTIHQWPATLVQPVGSPLSLECTVEGTSNPNLYWYRQAAGRGLQLLFYSVGIGQISSEVPQNLSASRPQDRQFILSSKKLLLSDSGFYLCAWSVLPSVETQYFGPGTRLLVL.